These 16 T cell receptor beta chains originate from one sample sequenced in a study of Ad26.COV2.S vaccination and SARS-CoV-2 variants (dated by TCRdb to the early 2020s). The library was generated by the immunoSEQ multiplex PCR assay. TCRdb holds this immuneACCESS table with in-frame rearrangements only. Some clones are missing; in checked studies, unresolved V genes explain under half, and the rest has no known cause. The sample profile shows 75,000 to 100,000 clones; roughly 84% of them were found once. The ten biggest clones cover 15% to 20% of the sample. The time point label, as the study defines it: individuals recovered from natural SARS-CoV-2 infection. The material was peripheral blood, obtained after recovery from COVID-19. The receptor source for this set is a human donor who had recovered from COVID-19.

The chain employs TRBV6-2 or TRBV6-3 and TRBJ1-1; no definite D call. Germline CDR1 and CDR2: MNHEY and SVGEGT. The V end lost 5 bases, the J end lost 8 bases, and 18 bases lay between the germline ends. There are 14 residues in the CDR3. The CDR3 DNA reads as TGTGCCAGCAGTCGCAATCACGCGGAGGGAGAAGCTTTCTTT. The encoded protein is CASSRNHAEGEAFF.

The CDR3 DNA follows: TGTGCCAGCAGTTTAGGGCAGGGGGCTTACAATGAGCAGTTCTTC. Its protein product is CASSLGQGAYNEQFF. The V gene is TRBV27, the J gene TRBJ2-1; TRBD1 matches at 8 bases. Germline V gene sequence: CDR1 MNHEY, CDR2 SMNVEV (reference sequence). The V gene end was trimmed by 2 bases and the J gene end by 4 bases; junction bases not matched to a gene: 4. CDR3 length: 15 amino acids.

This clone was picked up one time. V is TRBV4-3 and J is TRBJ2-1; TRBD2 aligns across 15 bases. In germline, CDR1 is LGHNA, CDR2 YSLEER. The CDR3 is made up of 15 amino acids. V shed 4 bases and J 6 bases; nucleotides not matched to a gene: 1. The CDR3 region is CASSRTSGRANEQFF. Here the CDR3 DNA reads TGCGCCAGCAGCCGGACTAGCGGGAGGGCCAATGAGCAGTTCTTC.

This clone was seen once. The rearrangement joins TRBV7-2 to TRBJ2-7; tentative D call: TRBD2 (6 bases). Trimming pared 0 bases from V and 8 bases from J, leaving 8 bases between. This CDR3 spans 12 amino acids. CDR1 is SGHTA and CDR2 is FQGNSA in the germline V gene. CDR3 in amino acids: CASSLAGRQQYF. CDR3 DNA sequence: TGTGCCAGCAGCTTAGCCGGGAGACAGCAGTACTTC.

The CDR3 sequence is CASSVRGELFF. Here the CDR3 DNA reads TGTGCCAGTAGTGTCCGGGGCGAACTGTTTTTT. V is TRBV19 and J is TRBJ1-4, with D possibly matching TRBD1 (5 bases). The CDR3 has 11 amino acids. Trimming removed 5 bases at V and 12 bases at J, with 10 bases between. The germline V gene encodes CDR1 LNHDA and CDR2 SQIVND (reference sequence).

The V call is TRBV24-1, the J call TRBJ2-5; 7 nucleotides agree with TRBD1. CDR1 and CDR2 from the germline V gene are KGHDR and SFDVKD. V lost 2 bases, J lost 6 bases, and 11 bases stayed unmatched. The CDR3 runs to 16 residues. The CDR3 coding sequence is TGTGCCACCAGTGATTCCTGGACAGGTCCGAGAAAGACCCAGTACTTC. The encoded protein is CATSDSWTGPRKTQYF.

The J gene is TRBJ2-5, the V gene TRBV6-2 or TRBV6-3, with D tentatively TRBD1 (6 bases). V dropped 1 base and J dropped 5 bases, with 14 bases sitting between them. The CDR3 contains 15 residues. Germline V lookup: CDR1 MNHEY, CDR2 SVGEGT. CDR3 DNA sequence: TGTGCCAGCAGTTACTTCCCCCGAACAGGGGAGACCCAGTACTTC. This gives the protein CASSYFPRTGETQYF.

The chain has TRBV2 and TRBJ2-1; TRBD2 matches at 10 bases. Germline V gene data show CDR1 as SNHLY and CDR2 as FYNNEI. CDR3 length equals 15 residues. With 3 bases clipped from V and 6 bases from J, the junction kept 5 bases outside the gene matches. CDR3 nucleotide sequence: TGTGCCAGCAGTGATTGGACTAGCGGATCCAATGAGCAGTTCTTC. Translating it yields CASSDWTSGSNEQFF.

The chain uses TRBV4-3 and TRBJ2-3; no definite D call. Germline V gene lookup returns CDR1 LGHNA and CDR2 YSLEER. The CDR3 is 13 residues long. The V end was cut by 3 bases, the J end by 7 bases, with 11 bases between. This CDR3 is CASSQARLNTQYF. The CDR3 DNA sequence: TGCGCCAGCAGCCAGGCTCGGTTAAATACGCAGTATTTT.

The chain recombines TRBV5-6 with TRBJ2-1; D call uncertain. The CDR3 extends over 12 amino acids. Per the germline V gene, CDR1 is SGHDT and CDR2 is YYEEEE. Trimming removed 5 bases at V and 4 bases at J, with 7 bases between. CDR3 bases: TGTGCCAGCAGTTTCGGATACAATGAGCAGTTCTTC. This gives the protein CASSFGYNEQFF.

CDR3 DNA: TGTGCCAGCAGCGTAGTACGGGGGCGGACTGAAGCTTTCTTT. Residues: CASSVVRGRTEAFF. The rearrangement uses TRBV9 and TRBJ1-1; D possibly corresponds to TRBD1 (6 bases). The germline V gene encodes CDR1 SGDLS and CDR2 YYNGEE. With 0 bases removed from V and 5 bases from J, the gap between germline ends came to 11 bases. CDR3 length equals 14 residues.

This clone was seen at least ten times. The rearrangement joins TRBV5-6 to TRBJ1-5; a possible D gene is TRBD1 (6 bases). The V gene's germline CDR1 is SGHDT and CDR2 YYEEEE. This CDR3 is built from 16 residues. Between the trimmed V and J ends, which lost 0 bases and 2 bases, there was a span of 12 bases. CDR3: CASSLATPGGNQPQHF. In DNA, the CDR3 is TGTGCCAGCAGCTTGGCAACCCCAGGGGGCAATCAGCCCCAGCATTTT.

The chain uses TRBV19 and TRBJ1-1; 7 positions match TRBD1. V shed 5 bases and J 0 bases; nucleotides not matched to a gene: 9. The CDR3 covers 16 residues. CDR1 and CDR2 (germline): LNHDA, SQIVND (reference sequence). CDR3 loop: CASSPLDRDMNTEAFF. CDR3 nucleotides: TGTGCCAGTAGTCCGCTAGACAGGGATATGAACACTGAAGCTTTCTTT. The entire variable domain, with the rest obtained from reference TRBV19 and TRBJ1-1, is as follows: DGGITQSPKYLFRKEGQNVTLSCEQNLNHDAMYWYRQDPGQGLRLIYYSQIVNDFQKGDIAEGYSVSREKKESFPLTVTSAQKNPTAFYLCASSPLDRDMNTEAFFGQGTRLTVV.

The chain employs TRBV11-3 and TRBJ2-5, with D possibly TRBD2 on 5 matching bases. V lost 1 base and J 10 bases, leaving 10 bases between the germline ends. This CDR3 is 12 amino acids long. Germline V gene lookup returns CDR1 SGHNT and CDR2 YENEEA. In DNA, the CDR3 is TGTGCCAGCAGCTTAGTAGCCGGGGACCAGTACTTC. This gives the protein CASSLVAGDQYF. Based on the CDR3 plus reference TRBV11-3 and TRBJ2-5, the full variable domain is EAGVVQSPRYKIIEKKQPVAFWCNPISGHNTLYWYLQNLGQGPELLIRYENEEAVDDSQLPKDRFSAERLKGVDSTLKIQPAELGDSAVYLCASSLVAGDQYFGPGTRLLVL.

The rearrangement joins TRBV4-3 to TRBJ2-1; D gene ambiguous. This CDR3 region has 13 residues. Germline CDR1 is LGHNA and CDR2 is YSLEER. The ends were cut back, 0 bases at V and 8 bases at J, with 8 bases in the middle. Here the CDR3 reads CASSQELAHEQFF. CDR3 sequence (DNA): TGCGCCAGCAGCCAAGAATTGGCGCATGAGCAGTTCTTC.

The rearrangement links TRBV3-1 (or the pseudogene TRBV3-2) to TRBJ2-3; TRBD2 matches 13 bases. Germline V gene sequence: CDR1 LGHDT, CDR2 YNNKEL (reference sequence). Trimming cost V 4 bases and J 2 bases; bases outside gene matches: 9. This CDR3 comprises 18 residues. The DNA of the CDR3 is TGTGCCAGCAGCCCGCCTCATGGACTAGCGGGAGCCACAGATACGCAGTATTTT. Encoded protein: CASSPPHGLAGATDTQYF.